This T cell receptor beta chain stems from a study of blood T cells in healthy people across ages. Combining a sample-barcoded 5' primer with a J-beta primer mix, a second PCR ran for roughly 7 to 12 cycles. TCRdb re-called the 5' RACE reads with MiXCR, one entry per CDR3 protein. The sample records 1.5 million to 2 million distinct CDR3 sequences, roughly a third being singletons. The source of this sequence is a woman aged 25-40 years in good health. Material: blood.

The CDR3: CASSQGGGIGNTEAFF. In DNA, the CDR3 is TGTGCCAGCAGCCAAGGGGGGGGAATCGGGAACACTGAAGCTTTCTTT. V and J are TRBV3-1 and TRBJ1-1, with D perhaps matching TRBD1 (5 bases). The germline V gene encodes CDR1 LGHDT and CDR2 YNNKEL (reference sequence). The CDR3 runs 16 residues. Deletions cut 1 base from V and 1 base from J, with 13 bases between.